The clone carrying this T cell receptor (beta chain) was found a few times. The sample is drawn from a study of CD8+ T cells in alopecia areata. cDNA prepared by RNA extraction and subsequent reverse transcription served as the template for sequencing. The repertoire was sequenced with immunoSEQ multiplex PCR; TCRdb's copy has only in-frame clones and lacks some. The table has approximately 140,000 clones, roughly 48% seen once; the top ten hold more than 6.5%. This CDR3 contains 13 residues. Per germline, CDR1 SQVTM and CDR2 ANQGSEA. The ends were cut back, 4 bases at V and 5 bases at J, with 12 bases in the middle.

This TCR was sampled from a human donor with alopecia areata. Sample: CD4+ T cells sorted from blood. The chain carries TRBV29-1 and TRBJ1-5; possibly TRBD1 for D (6 bases). CDR3 amino acids: CSVVEQGDQPQHF. CDR3 in DNA: TGCAGCGTTGTTGAACAGGGTGATCAGCCCCAGCATTTT.